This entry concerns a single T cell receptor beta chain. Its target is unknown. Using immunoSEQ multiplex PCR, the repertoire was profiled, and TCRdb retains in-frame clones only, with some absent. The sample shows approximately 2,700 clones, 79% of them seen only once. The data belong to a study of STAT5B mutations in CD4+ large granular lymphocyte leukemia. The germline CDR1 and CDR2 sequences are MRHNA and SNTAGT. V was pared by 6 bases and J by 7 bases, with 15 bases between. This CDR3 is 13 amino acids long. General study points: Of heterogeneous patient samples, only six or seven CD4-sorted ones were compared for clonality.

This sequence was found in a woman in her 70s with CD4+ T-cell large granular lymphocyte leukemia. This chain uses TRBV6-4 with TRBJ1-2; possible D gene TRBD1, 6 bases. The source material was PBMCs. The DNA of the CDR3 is TGTGCCAGCAGCCTACAGGGCGACGGTGGCTACACCTTC. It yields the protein CASSLQGDGGYTF.